This T cell receptor (beta chain) was sequenced for a study of blood T cell repertoires in COVID-19. Looking at the study overall: Samples of COVID-19 (acute and convalescent) were obtained from the United States, Italy and Spain. The cDNA or gDNA used as material had been derived from T cells, B-cell-depleted T cells, or PBMCs.

Individuals aged roughly 18 to 95 years were recruited from roughly 23 US areas. Assignments of participants to cohorts depended upon their own reported clinical history. Repertoires were generated with immunoSEQ multiplex PCR, while TCRdb's copy carries only in-frame clones and drops some. Here the sample spans 350,000 to 450,000 clones, approximately 91% being singletons. The sample was PBMCs or T cells enriched from blood (not recorded which). The receptor's source is a middle-aged woman who had been exposed to COVID-19.

The chain's CDR3 is CASSMGQGAREKLFF. In DNA, the CDR3 is TGTGCCAGTAGTATGGGACAGGGGGCGCGTGAAAAACTGTTTTTT. The chain uses TRBV19 and TRBJ1-4; TRBD1 matches 12 bases. J was trimmed by 7 bases and V by 3 bases; bases with no gene match: 3. The CDR3 spans 15 residues. Germline loops: CDR1 LNHDA, CDR2 SQIVND (reference sequence). Using reference TRBV19 and TRBJ1-4 for the parts outside the CDR3, the full variable domain is DGGITQSPKYLFRKEGQNVTLSCEQNLNHDAMYWYRQDPGQGLRLIYYSQIVNDFQKGDIAEGYSVSREKKESFPLTVTSAQKNPTAFYLCASSMGQGAREKLFFGSGTQLSVL.